These 16 T cell receptor beta chains originate from one sample sequenced in a study of cytomegalovirus exposure and HLA in healthy donors. Researchers ran the PCR with 60 Vbeta and 13 Jbeta primers. This table comes from immunoSEQ multiplex PCR, and its TCRdb copy is limited to in-frame clones, with some not included. Of 190,000 or so clones listed, 80% are singletons. Sequencing used PBMCs. These receptors originate from a boy aged 5-17 years in good health and CMV-seronegative.

This sequence joins TRBV6-5 and TRBJ1-2; 7 bases agree with TRBD1. The germline V gene has CDR1 MNHEY and CDR2 SVGAGI. Losses at the gene ends were 8 bases for V and 4 bases for J; bases not matched to a gene: 7. The CDR3 has 13 amino acids. The CDR3 bases are TGTGCCAGCGCATTTGGGACAGTCTATGGCTACACCTTC. Its translation is CASAFGTVYGYTF.

The rearrangement joins TRBV7-9 to TRBJ2-7; the D gene is possibly TRBD2 (6 bases). V was clipped by 8 bases and J by 4 bases, with 18 bases between them. The CDR3 spans 14 residues. Germline CDR1 SEHNR, CDR2 FQNEAQ (reference sequence). Here the CDR3 reads CASGPGSKKYEQYF. Here the CDR3 DNA reads TGTGCCAGCGGCCCCGGGAGCAAAAAGTACGAGCAGTACTTC.

V gene TRBV4-2 combines with J gene TRBJ1-6; no reliable D call. Trimming removed 4 bases at V and 8 bases at J, with 18 bases between. This CDR3 spans 16 amino acids. CDR1 LGHNA and CDR2 YNFKEQ come from the germline V gene. CDR3 nucleotide sequence: TGTGCCAGCAGCCCCCTCAACCAATGGGAGGATTCACCCCTCCACTTT. It codes for CASSPLNQWEDSPLHF.

The chain links TRBV9 to TRBJ2-1, with 7 bases identical to TRBD2. Germline values: CDR1 SGDLS, CDR2 YYNGEE. The CDR3 runs to 15 residues. After removal of 4 bases from V and 1 base from J, the junction contained 5 bases not matched to a gene. The CDR3 region is CASSPSGKSYNEQFF. CDR3 in DNA: TGTGCCAGCAGCCCCAGCGGGAAGTCCTACAATGAGCAGTTCTTC.

The CDR3 nucleotides are TGCAGCGTTGAGGGGACTACCCAAGAGACCCAGTACTTC. Translating it yields CSVEGTTQETQYF. The genes are TRBV29-1 and TRBJ2-5; TRBD2 matches 7 bases. Germline trimming cut 3 bases from V and 1 base from J; bases unmatched to any gene: 2. The CDR3 loop spans 13 amino acids. From germline, CDR1 is SQVTM and CDR2 ANQGSEA. Using reference TRBV29-1 and TRBJ2-5 for the parts outside the CDR3, the full variable domain is SAVISQKPSRDICQRGTSLTIQCQVDSQVTMMFWYRQQPGQSLTLIATANQGSEATYESGFVIDKFPISRPNLTFSTLTVSNMSPEDSSIYLCSVEGTTQETQYFGPGTRLLVL.

This CDR3 is CASSVDRNNRNTIYF. For the CDR3, the DNA is TGTGCCAGCAGCGTCGACAGGAATAATAGAAACACCATATATTTT. V is TRBV5-4 and J is TRBJ1-3; D perhaps matches TRBD1 (6 bases). The CDR3 covers 15 residues. Trimming pared 4 bases from V and 5 bases from J, leaving 16 bases between. Looked up from germline, CDR1 is SGHNT and CDR2 is YYREEE (reference sequence).

This rearrangement joins TRBV5-1 to TRBJ1-6; 8 bases line up with TRBD1. The length of the CDR3 is 16 residues. CDR1 is SGHRS and CDR2 is YFSETQ in the germline V gene. V was clipped by 3 bases and J by 4 bases; unmatched bases: 6. The CDR3 sequence: CASSSETGGYNSPLHF. The CDR3 bases are TGCGCCAGCAGCTCTGAAACAGGGGGATATAATTCACCCCTCCACTTT.

The J gene is TRBJ2-1, the V gene TRBV4-2; 8 nucleotides align to TRBD2. The CDR3 has 15 residues. In germline, CDR1 is LGHNA, CDR2 YNFKEQ. The ends lost 4 bases at V and 9 bases at J; junction bases unmatched: 11. The CDR3 region has the DNA TGTGCCAGCAGCCGTGAAAGCGGGGGTCCCCTTGAGCAGTTCTTC. Protein product: CASSRESGGPLEQFF.

V and J are TRBV6-5 and TRBJ1-2; TRBD1 aligns across 7 bases. V gave up 8 bases and J gave up 5 bases; unmatched junction bases: 8. Per the germline V gene, CDR1 is MNHEY and CDR2 is SVGAGI. The CDR3 covers 13 residues. The CDR3 bases are TGTGCCAGCCGAGGGGGCCGCGGGTATGGCTACACCTTC. Protein product: CASRGGRGYGYTF.

This chain uses TRBV19 with TRBJ1-4, with a possible D match to TRBD1 (5 bases). Trimming stripped 5 bases from V and 0 bases from J, with 10 bases between. Germline CDR1 and CDR2: LNHDA and SQIVND (reference sequence). This CDR3 is 15 amino acids long. The CDR3 DNA reads TGTGCCAGTAGTTCACAAGGGGCAACTAATGAAAAACTGTTTTTT. Residues: CASSSQGATNEKLFF.

The chain combines TRBV27 with TRBJ1-1, with TRBD1 matching 11 bases. The CDR3 runs 15 residues. Germline V gene lookup returns CDR1 MNHEY and CDR2 SMNVEV (reference sequence). V lost 2 bases, J lost 3 bases, and 2 bases stayed unmatched. This chain's CDR3 is CASSLGQGAYTEAFF. The CDR3 nucleotides are TGTGCCAGCAGTTTAGGACAGGGGGCTTACACTGAAGCTTTCTTT.

V is TRBV27 and J is TRBJ1-2; TRBD1 is a possible D gene (6 bases). CDR3 length: 14 residues. Germline V gives CDR1 MNHEY, CDR2 SMNVEV (reference sequence). The V end lost 5 bases, the J end lost 2 bases, and 12 bases lay between the germline ends. The CDR3 is CASSRQVPNYGYTF. CDR3 bases: TGTGCCAGCAGTCGACAGGTACCCAACTATGGCTACACCTTC.

CDR3 loop: CASSPGLAEETQYF. In DNA form, the CDR3 reads TGCGCCAGCAGCCCGGGACTAGCGGAAGAGACCCAGTACTTC. The chain has TRBV5-1 and TRBJ2-5; TRBD2 matches at 11 bases. J was trimmed by 3 bases and V by 4 bases; bases with no gene match: 2. The length of the CDR3 is 14 residues. Germline V gene data show CDR1 as SGHRS and CDR2 as YFSETQ.

A few counts support this clone. This chain connects TRBV18 to TRBJ2-4; perhaps TRBD1 as D (7 bases). The CDR3 is 16 amino acids. V was pared by 0 bases and J by 7 bases, with 16 bases between. In germline, CDR1 is KGHSH, CDR2 LQKENI. The CDR3 region has the DNA TGTGCCAGCTCACCACCGGTAGGAGGGGGCGCGAACATTCAGTACTTC. This sequence encodes CASSPPVGGGANIQYF.

The chain's CDR3 is CSVLQELAGEAGELFF. In DNA, the CDR3 is TGCAGCGTTCTCCAAGAACTAGCGGGAGAGGCCGGGGAGCTGTTTTTT. The chain is built from TRBV29-1 and TRBJ2-2; 11 bases fit TRBD2. The CDR3 sequence is 16 residues long. The V and J ends lost 5 bases and 6 bases, in that order; junction bases with no gene match: 11. From germline, CDR1 is SQVTM and CDR2 ANQGSEA.

To note about this clone: In the same sample, other DNA sequences code for this CDR3. The rearrangement links TRBV11-3 to TRBJ1-1; a weak D match, TRBD1 (5 bases). V lost 5 bases and J lost 4, with 5 bases in between. The germline gives CDR1 SGHNT, CDR2 YENEEA. CDR3 length: 11 amino acids. The DNA for the CDR3 is TGTGCCAGCAGCCAGGGCACTGAAGCTTTCTTT. This gives the protein CASSQGTEAFF.